This TCR beta chain was captured by sequencing in a study of PD-L1 blockade in urothelial cancer. Study-level information: Patients began atezolizumab, 1,200 mg intravenously every 3 weeks, at some point between 2012 and 2014. Counts from blood samples showed a median of roughly 140,000 T cells. Analyzed time points were 3 weeks (second dose) and 6 weeks after therapy began.

There are 13 residues in the CDR3. Trimming cost V 2 bases and J 5 bases, with 6 bases left between them. Germline V gene data show CDR1 as MNHNY and CDR2 as SVGAGI (reference sequence). Time point denoted: peripheral blood 6 weeks after treatment start. Synthetic spike-ins, TCR analog templates, were added into each PCR. Profiling relied on immunoSEQ multiplex PCR, and the TCRdb table lists in-frame clones only, not all of them. The data contain 120,000 or so clones, about 83% of them singletons. Only one count was recorded for this clone. V and J are TRBV6-6 and TRBJ2-2; the D is unclear. This sequence originates from a man aged 45-60 years with urothelial cancer. The source was PBMCs, collected around atezolizumab (anti-PD-L1) treatment. The CDR3 here is CASSYGPTGELFF. In nucleotides, the CDR3 is TGTGCCAGCAGTTACGGGCCGACCGGGGAGCTGTTTTTT.